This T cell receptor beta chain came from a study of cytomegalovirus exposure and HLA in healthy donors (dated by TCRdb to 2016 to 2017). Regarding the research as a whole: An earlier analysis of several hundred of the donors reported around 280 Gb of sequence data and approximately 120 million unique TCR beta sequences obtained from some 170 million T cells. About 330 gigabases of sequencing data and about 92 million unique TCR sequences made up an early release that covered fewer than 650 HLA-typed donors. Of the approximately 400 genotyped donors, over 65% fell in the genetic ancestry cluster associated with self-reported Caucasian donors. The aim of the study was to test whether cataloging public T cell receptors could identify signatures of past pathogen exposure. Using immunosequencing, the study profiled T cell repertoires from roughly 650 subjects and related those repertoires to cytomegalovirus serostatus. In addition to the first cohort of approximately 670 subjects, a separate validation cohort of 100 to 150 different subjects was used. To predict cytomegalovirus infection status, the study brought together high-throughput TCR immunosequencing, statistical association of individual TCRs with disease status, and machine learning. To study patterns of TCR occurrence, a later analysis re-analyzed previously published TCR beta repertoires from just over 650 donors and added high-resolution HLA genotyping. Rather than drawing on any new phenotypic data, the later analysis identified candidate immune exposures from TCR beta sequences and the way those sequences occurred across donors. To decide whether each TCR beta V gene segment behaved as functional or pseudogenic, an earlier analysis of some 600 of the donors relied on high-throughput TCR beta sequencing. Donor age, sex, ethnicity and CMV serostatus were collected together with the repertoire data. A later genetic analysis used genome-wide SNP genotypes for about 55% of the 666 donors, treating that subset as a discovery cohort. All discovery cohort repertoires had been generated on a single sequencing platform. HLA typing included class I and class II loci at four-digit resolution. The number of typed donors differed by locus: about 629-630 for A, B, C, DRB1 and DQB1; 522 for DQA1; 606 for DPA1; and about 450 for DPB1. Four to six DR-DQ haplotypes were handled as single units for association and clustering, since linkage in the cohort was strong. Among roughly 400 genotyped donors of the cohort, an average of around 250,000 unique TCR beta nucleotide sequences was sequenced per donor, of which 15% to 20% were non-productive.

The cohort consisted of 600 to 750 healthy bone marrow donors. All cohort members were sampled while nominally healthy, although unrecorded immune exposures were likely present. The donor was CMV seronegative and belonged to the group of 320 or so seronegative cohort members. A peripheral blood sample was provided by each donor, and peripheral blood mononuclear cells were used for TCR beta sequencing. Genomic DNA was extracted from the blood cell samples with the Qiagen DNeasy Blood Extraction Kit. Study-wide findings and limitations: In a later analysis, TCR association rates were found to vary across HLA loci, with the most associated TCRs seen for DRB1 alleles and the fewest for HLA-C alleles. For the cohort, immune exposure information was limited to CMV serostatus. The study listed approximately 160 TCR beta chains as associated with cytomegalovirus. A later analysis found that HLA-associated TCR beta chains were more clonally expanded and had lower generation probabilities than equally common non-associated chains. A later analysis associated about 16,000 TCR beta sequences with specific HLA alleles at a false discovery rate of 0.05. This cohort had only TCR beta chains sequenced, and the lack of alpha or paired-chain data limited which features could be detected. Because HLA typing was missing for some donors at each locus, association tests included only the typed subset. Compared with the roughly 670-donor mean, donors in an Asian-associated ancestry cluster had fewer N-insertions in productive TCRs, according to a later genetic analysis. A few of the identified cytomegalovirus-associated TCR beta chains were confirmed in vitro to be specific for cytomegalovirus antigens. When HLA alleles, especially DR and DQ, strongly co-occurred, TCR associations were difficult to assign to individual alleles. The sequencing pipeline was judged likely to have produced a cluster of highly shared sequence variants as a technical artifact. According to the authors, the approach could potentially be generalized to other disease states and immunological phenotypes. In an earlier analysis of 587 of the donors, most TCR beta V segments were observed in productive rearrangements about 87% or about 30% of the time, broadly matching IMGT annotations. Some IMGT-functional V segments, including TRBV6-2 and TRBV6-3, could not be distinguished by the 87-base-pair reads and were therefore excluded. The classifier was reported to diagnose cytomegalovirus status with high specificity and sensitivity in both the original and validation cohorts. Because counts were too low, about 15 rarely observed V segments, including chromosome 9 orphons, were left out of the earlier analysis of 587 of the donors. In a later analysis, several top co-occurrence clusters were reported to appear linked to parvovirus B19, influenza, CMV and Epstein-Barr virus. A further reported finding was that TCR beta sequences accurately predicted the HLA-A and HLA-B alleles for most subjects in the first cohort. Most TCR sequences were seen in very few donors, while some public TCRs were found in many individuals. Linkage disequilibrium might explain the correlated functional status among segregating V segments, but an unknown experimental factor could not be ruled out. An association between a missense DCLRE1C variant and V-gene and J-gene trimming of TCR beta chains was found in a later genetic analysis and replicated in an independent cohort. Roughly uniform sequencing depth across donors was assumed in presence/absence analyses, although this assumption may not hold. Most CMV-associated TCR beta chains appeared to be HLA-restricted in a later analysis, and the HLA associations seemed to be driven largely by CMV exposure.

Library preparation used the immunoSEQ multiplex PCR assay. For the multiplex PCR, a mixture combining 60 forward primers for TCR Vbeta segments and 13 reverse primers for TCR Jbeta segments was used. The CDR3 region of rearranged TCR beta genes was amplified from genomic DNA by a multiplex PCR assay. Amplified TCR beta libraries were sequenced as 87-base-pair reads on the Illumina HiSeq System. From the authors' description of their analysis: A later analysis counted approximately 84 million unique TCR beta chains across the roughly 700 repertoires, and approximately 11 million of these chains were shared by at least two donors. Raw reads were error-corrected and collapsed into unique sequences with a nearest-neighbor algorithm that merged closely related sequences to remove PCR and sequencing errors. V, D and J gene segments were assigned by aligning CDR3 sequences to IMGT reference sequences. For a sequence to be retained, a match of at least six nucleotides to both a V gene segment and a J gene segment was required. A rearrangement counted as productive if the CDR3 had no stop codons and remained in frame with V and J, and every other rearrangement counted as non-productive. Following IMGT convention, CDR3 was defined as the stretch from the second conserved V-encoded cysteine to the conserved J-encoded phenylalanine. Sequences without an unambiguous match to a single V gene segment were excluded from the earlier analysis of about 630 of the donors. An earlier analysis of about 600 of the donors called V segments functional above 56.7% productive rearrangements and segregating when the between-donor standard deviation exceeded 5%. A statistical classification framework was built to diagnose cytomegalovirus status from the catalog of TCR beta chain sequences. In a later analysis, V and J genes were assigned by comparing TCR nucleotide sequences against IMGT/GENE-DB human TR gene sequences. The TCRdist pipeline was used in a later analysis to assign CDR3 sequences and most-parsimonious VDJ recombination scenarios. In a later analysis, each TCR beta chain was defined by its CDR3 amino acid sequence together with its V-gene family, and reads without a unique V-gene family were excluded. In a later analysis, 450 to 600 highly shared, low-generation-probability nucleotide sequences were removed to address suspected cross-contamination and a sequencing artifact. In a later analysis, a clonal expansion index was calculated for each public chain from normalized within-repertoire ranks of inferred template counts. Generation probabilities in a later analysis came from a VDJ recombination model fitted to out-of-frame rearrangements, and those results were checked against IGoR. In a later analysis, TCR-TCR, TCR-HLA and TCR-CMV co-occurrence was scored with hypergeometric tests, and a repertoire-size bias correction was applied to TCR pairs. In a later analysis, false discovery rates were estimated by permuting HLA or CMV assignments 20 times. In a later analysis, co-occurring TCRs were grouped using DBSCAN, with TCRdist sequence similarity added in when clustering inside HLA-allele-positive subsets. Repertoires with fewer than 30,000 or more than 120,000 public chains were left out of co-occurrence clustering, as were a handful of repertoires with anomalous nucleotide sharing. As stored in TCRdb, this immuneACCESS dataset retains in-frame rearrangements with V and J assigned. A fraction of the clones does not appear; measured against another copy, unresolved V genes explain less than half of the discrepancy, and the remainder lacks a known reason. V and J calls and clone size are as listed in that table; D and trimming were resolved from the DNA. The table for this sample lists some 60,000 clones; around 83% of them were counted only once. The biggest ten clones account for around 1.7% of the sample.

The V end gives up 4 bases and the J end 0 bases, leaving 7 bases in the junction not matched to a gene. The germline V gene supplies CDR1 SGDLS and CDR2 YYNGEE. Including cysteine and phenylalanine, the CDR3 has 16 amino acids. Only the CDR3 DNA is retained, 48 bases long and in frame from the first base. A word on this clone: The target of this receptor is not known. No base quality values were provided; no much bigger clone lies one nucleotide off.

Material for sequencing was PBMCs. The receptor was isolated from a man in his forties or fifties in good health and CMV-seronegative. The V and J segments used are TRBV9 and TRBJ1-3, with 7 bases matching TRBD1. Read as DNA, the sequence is TGTGCCAGCAGCCCGGGACAGATTCTCTCTGGAAACACCATATATTTT. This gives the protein CASSPGQILSGNTIYF.